These 32 T cell receptor beta chains share one sample of origin, sequenced in a study of T cell responses to AZD1222 COVID-19 vaccine. Generated by immunoSEQ multiplex PCR, the TCRdb table keeps only in-frame clones and is missing some. The table records some 170,000 clones, around 90% of them present only once. The sequencing here drew on peripheral blood, taken 28 days after the second AZD1222 dose. These receptors were collected from an adult who received the AZD1222 COVID-19 vaccine.

V is TRBV27 and J is TRBJ1-2, with D uncertain. Germline CDR1 and CDR2: MNHEY and SMNVEV (reference sequence). The CDR3 contains 14 residues. With 4 bases removed from V and 7 bases from J, the gap between germline ends came to 16 bases. CDR3 coding DNA: TGTGCCAGCAGTTCCCAAACGGGGTTTTCTGGCTACACCTTC. Translated: CASSSQTGFSGYTF.

The genes are TRBV9 and TRBJ2-1; D may correspond to TRBD1 or TRBD2 (5 bases each). Germline lookup yields CDR1 SGDLS and CDR2 YYNGEE. Trimming left V 3 bases short and J 5 bases short, with 12 bases between. This CDR3 is 14 amino acids long. The CDR3 region has the DNA TGTGCCAGCAGCGATCGGGACCTCCACAATGAGCAGTTCTTC. This translates into CASSDRDLHNEQFF.

The V gene is TRBV18, the J gene TRBJ1-5, with D hard to call. The CDR3 sequence is 15 residues long. From germline, CDR1 is KGHSH and CDR2 LQKENI. V lost 0 bases, J lost 0 bases, and 6 bases lay in between. The CDR3 DNA sequence: TGTGCCAGCTCACCACCCGGAACTAGCAATCAGCCCCAGCATTTT. It translates to CASSPPGTSNQPQHF.

V usage is TRBV4-1 and J usage is TRBJ1-1; TRBD1 is a possible D gene (6 bases). V was shortened by 4 bases and J by 8 bases, with 17 bases between the two germline ends. The CDR3 has 14 amino acids. Germline lookup yields CDR1 MGHRA and CDR2 YSYEKL. The DNA for the CDR3 is TGCGCCAGCAGCCGTTGGGGGGCGGGGGCAGAAGCTTTCTTT. It translates to CASSRWGAGAEAFF.

The chain uses TRBV4-2 and TRBJ1-4; perhaps TRBD1 as D (5 bases). V lost 4 bases and J 11 bases, leaving 20 bases between the germline ends. Germline loops: CDR1 LGHNA, CDR2 YNFKEQ. CDR3 length equals 15 residues. The CDR3 bases are TGTGCCAGCAGCCCAGTATCGGGCCTCAGGGAGAAACTGTTTTTT. Its translation: CASSPVSGLREKLFF.

This clone was detected only once. The rearrangement links TRBV21-1 to TRBJ1-5; whether TRBD1, the table's D call, matches the DNA was not checked. TRBV21-1 is annotated as a pseudogene. This CDR3 has 14 residues. In DNA, the CDR3 is TGTGCCAGCACCGAGGGACAGCTAGATCAGCCCCAGCATTTT. Its protein is CASTEGQLDQPQHF.

V gene TRBV29-1 combines with J gene TRBJ1-1; D unresolved. The germline CDR1 and CDR2 sequences are SQVTM and ANQGSEA. Trimming removed 3 bases at V and 1 base at J, with 6 bases between. The CDR3 has 12 residues. DNA for the CDR3: TGCAGCGTTGACAACAGGAACACTGAAGCTTTCTTT. Translating gives CSVDNRNTEAFF.

This chain links TRBV4-1 with TRBJ2-4; D gene uncertain. The germline gives CDR1 MGHRA, CDR2 YSYEKL. V was shortened by 2 bases and J by 0 bases, with 5 bases between the two germline ends. The CDR3 spans 14 residues. The DNA for the CDR3 is TGCGCCAGCAGCCAACCGCTAGCCAAAAACATTCAGTACTTC. Translating it yields CASSQPLAKNIQYF.

The gene calls are TRBV4-2 and TRBJ2-7; D ambiguous. Germline loops: CDR1 LGHNA, CDR2 YNFKEQ. The CDR3 is made up of 13 amino acids. V lost 0 bases and J 2 bases, leaving 5 bases between the germline ends. The CDR3 sequence is CASSQDRTYEQYF. CDR3 DNA sequence: TGTGCCAGCAGCCAAGATCGGACCTACGAGCAGTACTTC.

This clone turned up a few times. V is TRBV7-9 and J is TRBJ1-2; perhaps TRBD1 as D (5 bases). Deletions cut 5 bases from V and 1 base from J, with 14 bases between. The V gene's germline CDR1 is SEHNR and CDR2 FQNEAQ (reference sequence). The CDR3 has 15 residues. The CDR3 coding sequence is TGTGCCAGCAGCCCGAATACCAGGGATAACTATGGCTACACCTTC. It encodes CASSPNTRDNYGYTF.

The CDR3 DNA reads TGTGCCAGCAATGGGGGGGCATCGGACGAAAAACTGTTTTTT. Amino acid sequence: CASNGGASDEKLFF. The chain is built from TRBV2 and TRBJ1-4; TRBD1 is a possible D gene (6 bases). The CDR3 runs to 14 residues. From germline, CDR1 is SNHLY and CDR2 FYNNEI. V was clipped by 7 bases and J by 8 bases, with 17 bases between them.

The chain employs TRBV21-1 and TRBJ2-7; the DNA was not compared with TRBD2, the D call given in the table. TRBV21-1 is a pseudogene locus. CDR3 size: 14 residues. CDR3 DNA: TGTGCCAGCGACAACGGGGGGGCGGCTCACGAGCAGTACTTC. Protein sequence: CASDNGGAAHEQYF.

The chain links TRBV5-1 to TRBJ1-3; D is ambiguous. Germline V gene lookup returns CDR1 SGHRS and CDR2 YFSETQ. V was clipped by 2 bases and J by 0 bases, with 6 bases between them. This CDR3 is 14 amino acids long. The CDR3 DNA sequence: TGCGCCAGCAGCTTCCAAGCCTCTGGAAACACCATATATTTT. Its protein product is CASSFQASGNTIYF.

This clone was detected only once. In DNA, the CDR3 is TGTGCCAGCAGCCGCCGGGACGGGACCTCTGGAAACACCATATATTTT. It is translated as CASSRRDGTSGNTIYF. J is TRBJ1-3 and V is TRBV7-9; D may be TRBD1 (5 bases). V was clipped by 5 bases and J by 0 bases, with 14 bases between them. CDR3 length: 16 residues. Germline V lookup: CDR1 SEHNR, CDR2 FQNEAQ (reference sequence).

This chain links TRBV4-2 with TRBJ1-4; 9 bases agree with TRBD1. The CDR3 is made up of 16 amino acids. The trim removed 0 bases at V and 4 bases at J, leaving 3 bases unmatched. Germline CDR1 LGHNA, CDR2 YNFKEQ. CDR3 bases: TGTGCCAGCAGCCAAGAACGGGGACAGGGTAATGAAAAACTGTTTTTT. Protein sequence: CASSQERGQGNEKLFF.

This sequence joins TRBV30 and TRBJ2-7; TRBD2 agrees at 10 bases. With V trimmed by 2 bases and J by 4 bases, 5 bases remained unmatched. The CDR3 covers 14 residues. Germline V gives CDR1 GTSNPN, CDR2 SVGIG (reference sequence). This CDR3 is CAWSPSGGGYEQYF. In nucleotides, the CDR3 is TGTGCCTGGAGTCCTAGCGGGGGCGGATACGAGCAGTACTTC.

This rearrangement joins TRBV3-1 (or the pseudogene TRBV3-2) to TRBJ2-1; the D is unclear. This CDR3 is built from 17 residues. CDR1 is LGHDT, CDR2 YNNKEL, per germline (reference sequence). V lost 1 base and J lost 2, with 15 bases in between. CDR3 coding DNA: TGTGCCAGCAGCCAAGTTGGTTCGGCAGGACCCTACAATGAGCAGTTCTTC. Residues: CASSQVGSAGPYNEQFF.

This clone was detected a few times. The V and J genes are TRBV6-5 and TRBJ1-6; TRBD1 aligns across 11 bases. The CDR3 totals 13 residues. The V gene's germline CDR1 is MNHEY and CDR2 SVGAGI. V lost 7 bases to trimming and J lost 10 bases; unmatched junction nucleotides: 3. The CDR3 loop reads CASKGTGGSPLHF. In DNA form, the CDR3 reads TGTGCCAGCAAAGGGACAGGGGGATCACCCCTCCACTTT.

The rearrangement uses TRBV9 and TRBJ2-3; D is unclear. Between the trimmed V and J ends, which lost 0 bases and 6 bases, there was a span of 20 bases. The CDR3 is 17 amino acids. Germline CDR1 SGDLS, CDR2 YYNGEE. The CDR3 loop reads CASSVADLTSPRDTQYF. The CDR3 DNA follows: TGTGCCAGCAGCGTAGCCGATCTGACTTCTCCAAGGGATACGCAGTATTTT.

This clone was seen a few times. This sequence joins TRBV21-1 and TRBJ2-7; TRBD1 is the table's D call and was not checked against the DNA. TRBV21-1 is a pseudogene. The CDR3 contains 18 residues. The CDR3 loop reads CASRKGYAYRDRGQEQYF. The CDR3 nucleotides are TGTGCCAGCAGGAAGGGTTATGCCTACAGGGACAGGGGGCAGGAGCAGTACTTC.

The sample holds one count of this clone. The chain uses TRBV5-4 and TRBJ1-1; D unresolved. Germline CDR1 is SGHNT and CDR2 is YYREEE (reference sequence). The CDR3 is made up of 15 amino acids. V was clipped by 0 bases and J by 1 base, with 10 bases between them. The CDR3 DNA is TGTGCCAGCAGCTTGGCCCCGACGGCGAACACTGAAGCTTTCTTT. This translates into CASSLAPTANTEAFF.

The chain combines TRBV9 with TRBJ1-4, with D perhaps matching TRBD1 (5 bases). CDR3 length: 15 amino acids. Looked up from germline, CDR1 is SGDLS and CDR2 is YYNGEE. The V end was cut by 4 bases, the J end by 4 bases, with 14 bases between. This chain's CDR3 is CASSSGHISNEKLFF. The CDR3 DNA is TGTGCCAGCAGCTCCGGACACATCAGTAATGAAAAACTGTTTTTT.

This chain connects TRBV5-6 to TRBJ1-2; the match to TRBD1 covers 7 bases. Germline CDR1 is SGHDT and CDR2 is YYEEEE. Trimming removed 0 bases from V and 6 bases from J; junction bases left unmatched: 8. This CDR3 has 15 residues. CDR3 region: CASSLGDTGADGYTF. The CDR3 DNA is TGTGCCAGCAGCTTGGGCGATACAGGGGCAGATGGCTACACCTTC.

The chain carries TRBV19 and TRBJ2-7; 8 bases align to TRBD2. The CDR3 extends over 16 amino acids. Per germline, CDR1 LNHDA and CDR2 SQIVND (reference sequence). The V and J ends lost 5 bases and 7 bases, in that order; junction bases with no gene match: 16. CDR3 region: CASSPNRGGGNLEQYF. CDR3 nucleotides: TGTGCCAGTAGTCCGAATAGGGGCGGGGGGAACCTGGAGCAGTACTTC.

Only one count was recorded for this clone. The chain recombines TRBV18 with TRBJ1-2; D may be TRBD1 (6 bases). The CDR3 has 14 amino acids. Germline loops: CDR1 KGHSH, CDR2 LQKENI. V lost 2 bases, J lost 4 bases, and 11 bases lay in between. CDR3 in DNA: TGTGCCAGCTCACCATCGGGACATTCCTATGGCTACACCTTC. Its protein product is CASSPSGHSYGYTF. Drawing the rest from reference TRBV18 and TRBJ1-2, the complete variable domain is NAGVMQNPRHLVRRRGQEARLRCSPMKGHSHVYWYRQLPEEGLKFMVYLQKENIIDESGMPKERFSAEFPKEGPSILRIQQVVRGDSAAYFCASSPSGHSYGYTFGSGTRLTVV.

The rearrangement links TRBV3-1 (or the pseudogene TRBV3-2) to TRBJ1-1; no clear D. This CDR3 has 15 amino acids. V lost 1 base and J 1 base, leaving 10 bases between the germline ends. CDR1 is LGHDT and CDR2 is YNNKEL in the germline V gene (reference sequence). The CDR3 DNA reads TGTGCCAGCAGCCAAGGCTCAGGTCCGAACACTGAAGCTTTCTTT. This sequence encodes CASSQGSGPNTEAFF.

This chain connects TRBV6-1 to TRBJ2-1; TRBD1 agrees at 8 bases. Germline CDR1 reads MNHNS; CDR2 reads SASEGT. V was pared by 4 bases and J by 2 bases, with 10 bases of the junction left unmatched. The CDR3 is 17 amino acids. The CDR3 spells CASSGDPGGPPYNEQFF. The CDR3 nucleotides are TGTGCCAGCAGTGGGGACCCAGGGGGCCCTCCCTACAATGAGCAGTTCTTC.

The chain links TRBV5-1 to TRBJ1-2, with TRBD1 as a possible D gene (5 bases). The V gene's germline CDR1 is SGHRS and CDR2 YFSETQ. Trimming cost V 5 bases and J 5 bases, with 16 bases left between them. The CDR3 loop spans 14 amino acids. The CDR3 loop reads CASSAGTESYGYTF. The CDR3 DNA reads as TGCGCCAGCAGTGCCGGGACCGAGAGTTATGGCTACACCTTC.

The chain carries TRBV4-1 and TRBJ1-3; D is undetermined. CDR1 and CDR2 (germline): MGHRA, YSYEKL. The CDR3 runs to 17 residues. The ends were cut back, 4 bases at V and 0 bases at J, with 16 bases in the middle. CDR3 amino acids: CASSLSDGADSGNTIYF. The CDR3 DNA is TGCGCCAGCAGCCTATCGGACGGCGCTGACTCTGGAAACACCATATATTTT.

This clone was observed a handful of times. This rearrangement joins TRBV5-1 to TRBJ2-2, with D uncertain. The CDR3 sequence is 17 residues long. With 5 bases removed from V and 4 bases from J, the gap between germline ends came to 21 bases. Germline loops: CDR1 SGHRS, CDR2 YFSETQ. The CDR3 DNA is TGCGCCAGCAGGGACCCCGTAGGCGTTACCACCACCGGGGAGCTGTTTTTT. This translates into CASRDPVGVTTTGELFF.

The V and J genes are TRBV18 and TRBJ2-7; 9 bases agree with TRBD1. The ends lost 0 bases at V and 3 bases at J; junction bases unmatched: 0. The CDR3 loop spans 14 amino acids. In germline, CDR1 is KGHSH, CDR2 LQKENI. Written as DNA, the CDR3 is TGTGCCAGCTCACCACCGGGACAGGGCTACGAGCAGTACTTC. It translates to CASSPPGQGYEQYF.

The chain has TRBV2 and TRBJ2-4; D is possibly TRBD1 or TRBD2 (5 bases each). The germline V gene encodes CDR1 SNHLY and CDR2 FYNNEI. CDR3 length equals 17 residues. Trimming pared 8 bases from V and 2 bases from J, leaving 22 bases between. In DNA form, the CDR3 reads TGTGCCAGCGCAGGGCTAGCCGGGATCCGGTCCAAAAACATTCAGTACTTC. Protein sequence: CASAGLAGIRSKNIQYF.